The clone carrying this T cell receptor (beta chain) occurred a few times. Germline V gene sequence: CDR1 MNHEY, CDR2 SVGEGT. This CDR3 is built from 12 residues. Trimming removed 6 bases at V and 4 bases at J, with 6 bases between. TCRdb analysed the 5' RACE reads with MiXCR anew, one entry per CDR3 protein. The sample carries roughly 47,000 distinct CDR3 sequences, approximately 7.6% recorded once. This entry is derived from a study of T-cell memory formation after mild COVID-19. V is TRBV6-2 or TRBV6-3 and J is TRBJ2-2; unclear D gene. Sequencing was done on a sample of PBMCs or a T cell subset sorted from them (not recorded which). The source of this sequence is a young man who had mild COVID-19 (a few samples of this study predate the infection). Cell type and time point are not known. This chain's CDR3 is CASRTPTGELFF. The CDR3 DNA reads TGTGCCAGCAGGACACCCACCGGGGAGCTGTTTTTT.